The TCR beta chain under discussion was sequenced for a study of identical twins. Concerning this clonotype itself: Antigen unknown.

CDR3 length: 16 residues. The ends were cut back, 8 bases at V and 0 bases at J, with 14 bases in the middle. Germline-derived CDR1 and CDR2 are MGHDK and SYGVNS. Addition of a universal primer site occurred through template switching, and cDNA carried unique molecular identifiers. TCRdb fed the 5' RACE reads into MiXCR, producing one record per CDR3 protein. The data show hundreds of thousands of distinct CDR3 sequences, less than 7% seen once. Findings and caveats of the study: Fewer insertions marked abundant cord blood beta clonotypes; young adult naive trended weakly, memory not at all. Out-of-frame alpha sequences that twins shared showed excess low generation probability.

The chain links TRBV25-1 to TRBJ2-6; D may be TRBD2 (6 bases). Sequencing was carried out using naive T cells sorted from blood. The receptor was derived from a man aged 18 to 29 in good health. CDR3 residues: CASYGTLSSGANVLTF. CDR3 in DNA: TGTGCCAGCTATGGGACTCTTAGCTCTGGGGCCAACGTCCTGACTTTC.